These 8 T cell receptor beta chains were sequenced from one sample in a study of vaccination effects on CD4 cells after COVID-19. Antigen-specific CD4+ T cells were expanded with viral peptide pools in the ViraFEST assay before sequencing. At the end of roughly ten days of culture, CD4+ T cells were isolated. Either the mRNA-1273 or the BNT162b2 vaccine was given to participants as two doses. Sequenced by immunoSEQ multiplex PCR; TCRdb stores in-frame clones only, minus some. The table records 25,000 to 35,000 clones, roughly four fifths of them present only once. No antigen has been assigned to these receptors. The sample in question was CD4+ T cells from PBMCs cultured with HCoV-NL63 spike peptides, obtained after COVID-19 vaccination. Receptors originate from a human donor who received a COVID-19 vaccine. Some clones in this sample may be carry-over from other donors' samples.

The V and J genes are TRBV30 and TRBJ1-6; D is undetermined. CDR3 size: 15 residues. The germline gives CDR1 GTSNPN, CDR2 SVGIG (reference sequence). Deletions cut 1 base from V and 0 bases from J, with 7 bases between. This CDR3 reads CAWSDPSSYNSPLHF. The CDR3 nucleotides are TGTGCCTGGAGTGATCCGAGCTCCTATAATTCACCCCTCCACTTT.

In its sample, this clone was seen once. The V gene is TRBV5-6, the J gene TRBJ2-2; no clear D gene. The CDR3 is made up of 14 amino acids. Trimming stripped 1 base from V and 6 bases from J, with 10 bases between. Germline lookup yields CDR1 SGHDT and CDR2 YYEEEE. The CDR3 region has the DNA TGTGCCAGCAGCTTGTTAAGCGCGTCCGGGGAGCTGTTTTTT. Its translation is CASSLLSASGELFF.

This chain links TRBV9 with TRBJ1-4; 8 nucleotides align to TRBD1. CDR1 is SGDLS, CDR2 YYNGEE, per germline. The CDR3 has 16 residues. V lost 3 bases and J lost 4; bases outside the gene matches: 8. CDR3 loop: CASSGPLTGGNEKLFF. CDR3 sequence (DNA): TGTGCCAGCAGCGGCCCCCTTACAGGGGGTAATGAAAAACTGTTTTTT.

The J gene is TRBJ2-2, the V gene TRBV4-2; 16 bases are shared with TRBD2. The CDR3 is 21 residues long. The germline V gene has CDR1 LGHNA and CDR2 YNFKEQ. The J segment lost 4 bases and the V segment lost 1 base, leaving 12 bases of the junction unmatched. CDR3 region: CASSQALGLAGGPRATGELFF. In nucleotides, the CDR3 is TGTGCCAGCAGCCAAGCCCTGGGACTAGCGGGGGGGCCCCGGGCCACCGGGGAGCTGTTTTTT.

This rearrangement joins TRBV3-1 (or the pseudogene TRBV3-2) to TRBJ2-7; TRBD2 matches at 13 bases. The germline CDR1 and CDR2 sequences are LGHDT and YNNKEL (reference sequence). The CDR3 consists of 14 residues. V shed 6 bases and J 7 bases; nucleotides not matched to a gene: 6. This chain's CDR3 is CASSLGLAGEEQYV. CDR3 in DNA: TGTGCCAGCAGTCTCGGACTAGCGGGGGAAGAGCAGTACGTC.

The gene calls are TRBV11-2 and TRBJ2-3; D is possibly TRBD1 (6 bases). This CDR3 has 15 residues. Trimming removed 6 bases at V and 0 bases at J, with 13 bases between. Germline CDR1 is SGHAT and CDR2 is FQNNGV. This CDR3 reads CASRRTAASTDTQYF. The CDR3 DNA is TGTGCCAGCAGACGGACAGCCGCTAGCACAGATACGCAGTATTTT.

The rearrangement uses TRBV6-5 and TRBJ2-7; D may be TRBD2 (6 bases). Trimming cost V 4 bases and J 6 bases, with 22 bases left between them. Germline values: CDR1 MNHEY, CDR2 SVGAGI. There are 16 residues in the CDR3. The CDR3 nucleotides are TGTGCCAGCAGTTCCACTATCCCGGGACTCTCGGCCGAGCAGTACGTC. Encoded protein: CASSSTIPGLSAEQYV.

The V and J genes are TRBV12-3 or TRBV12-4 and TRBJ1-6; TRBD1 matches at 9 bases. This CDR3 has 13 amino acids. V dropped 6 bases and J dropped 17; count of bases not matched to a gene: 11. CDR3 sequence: CASRPGQGRGVHF. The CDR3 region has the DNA TGTGCCAGCAGGCCGGGACAGGGAAGAGGGGTCCACTTT.